This TCR beta chain emerged from a study of blood T cell repertoires in COVID-19 (dated by TCRdb to the early 2020s). Context from the whole study: Samples covering the acute and convalescent phases of COVID-19 were provided by collaborators in the United States, Italy and Spain. The sample metadata nearly always contained a de-identified subject ID, COVID-19 status, age in years and sex. The material from the prospective study consisted of cDNA or gDNA derived from T cells, B-cell-depleted T cells, or PBMCs. Where available, HLA class I and class II types were taken from metadata supplied by the sample provider and were not determined by assay-based typing. Deeply sampled blood TCRbeta repertoires from subjects exposed to, actively infected with, or recovered from COVID-19 were included in the dataset. The repertoires were released in a freely available public database intended as a resource for research on the immune response to SARS-CoV-2. The samples were drawn from two sources: the first 160 participants of the ongoing ImmuneRACE study, and some 1,300 subjects contributed by 6 global collaborators.

At one collaborating source in Seattle, patients were enrolled during active infection and were followed longitudinally through the course of disease. Collaborating institutions collected whole blood in K2EDTA tubes following their own protocols. For TCRbeta analysis, collaborators shipped samples as frozen whole blood, isolated PBMCs, or DNA extracted from either of those sample types. To note about this clone: Its antigen remains unidentified. Base qualities are missing; no much larger clone stands one base away.

General conclusions and limits of the study: The quantity of clinical and demographic metadata differed by source and by participant and was supplied without curation.

The immunoSEQ Assay, a bias-controlled multiplex PCR, was used to amplify TCRbeta CDR3 regions from genomic DNA. On the authors' methods: The number of nucleated cells in each sample was estimated from the amplification of reference gene primers within the assay. Sequence reads were collapsed and filtered to measure the absolute abundance of every unique TCRbeta CDR3 rearrangement. Productive Simpson clonality was computed per sample as the square root of Simpson's diversity index over productive rearrangements. As stored in TCRdb, this immuneACCESS dataset retains in-frame rearrangements with V and J assigned. A fraction of the clones does not appear; measured against another copy, unresolved V genes explain less than half of the discrepancy, and the remainder lacks a known reason. The V and J calls and clone size were taken over from that table, and D and trimming were inferred from the DNA. Recorded for this sample are around 470,000 clones; about 91% of them occurred a single time. Of the sample, 0.8% to 0.9% is held by the ten largest clones.

The trim is 4 bases for V and 3 bases for J, with a gap of 10 bases between the germline ends. The germline V gene gives CDR1 as KGHDR and CDR2 as SFDVKD. From its cysteine to its phenylalanine, the CDR3 spans 14 amino acids. CDR3 DNA only is kept here, 42 bases in frame from base 1. The sequence links TRBV24-1 to TRBJ2-3, with the identity of the D gene unclear. The receptor comes from a man between 18 and 29 years old with COVID-19, enrolled during active disease. The sample comprised peripheral blood. The CDR3 here reads CATSDVLSTDTQYF. The DNA sequence is TGTGCCACCAGTGACGTCCTCTCGACAGATACGCAGTATTTT.